The text below deals with one TCR beta chain. TCRdb analysed the 5' RACE reads with MiXCR anew, one entry per CDR3 protein. The table lists around 440,000 distinct CDR3 sequences, 18% of them singletons. The source of the sample is a study of T-cell memory formation after mild COVID-19. The CDR3 is 14 amino acids. V shed 5 bases and J 3 bases; nucleotides not matched to a gene: 8. Per germline, CDR1 DFQATT and CDR2 SNEGSKA (reference sequence). This receptor was identified in an adult woman who had mild COVID-19 (a few samples of this study predate the infection). Cell type and time point are not known. The chain carries TRBV20-1 and TRBJ2-5; 8 nucleotides line up with TRBD1. The material sequenced was PBMCs or a T cell subset sorted from them (not recorded which). The CDR3 DNA reads as TGCAGTGCTTCGGACAGGGTGGTAAAAGAGACCCAGTACTTC. Translation: CSASDRVVKETQYF.